The 16 T cell receptor beta chains presented below share a single source sample, sequenced in a study of blood T cell repertoires in COVID-19. Data came from immunoSEQ multiplex PCR; TCRdb stores just in-frame clones and leaves some out. Found here are around 100,000 clones, roughly nine tenths of them singletons; the top ten hold 4% to 5.5%. Sequencing was done on a sample of peripheral blood. The receptor source for this set is a man aged 35-49 years with acute or convalescent COVID-19.

This chain connects TRBV4-3 to TRBJ1-2, with 8 bases aligning to TRBD1. In germline, CDR1 is LGHNA, CDR2 YSLEER. Trimming took 0 bases from V and 3 from J; bases not matched to a gene: 0. The CDR3 consists of 14 residues. The CDR3 sequence: CASSQEQGDYGYTF. The CDR3 nucleotides are TGCGCCAGCAGCCAAGAACAGGGGGACTATGGCTACACCTTC.

This clone was seen only a few times. V is TRBV19 and J is TRBJ1-2, with 8 bases fitting TRBD1. CDR1 is LNHDA, CDR2 SQIVND, per germline (reference sequence). With V trimmed by 7 bases and J by 2 bases, 9 bases remained unmatched. The CDR3 runs 15 residues. Written as DNA, the CDR3 is TGTGCCAGTATCCAGGCGCCAGGGGGCAACTATGGCTACACCTTC. It specifies CASIQAPGGNYGYTF.

A few counts support this clone. V is TRBV5-1 and J is TRBJ1-3, with 10 bases fitting TRBD1. V lost 4 bases, J lost 7 bases, and 2 bases stayed unmatched. The CDR3 has 13 amino acids. Germline CDR1 reads SGHRS; CDR2 reads YFSETQ. The CDR3 DNA follows: TGCGCCAGCAGCCAGACAGGGGGCAACACCATATATTTT. It specifies CASSQTGGNTIYF.

CDR3 coding DNA: TGCGCCAGCAGCCAAGGACAGGGGGCGGTAAATGAGCAGTTCTTC. Translation: CASSQGQGAVNEQFF. The chain employs TRBV4-1 and TRBJ2-1; 10 bases are shared with TRBD1. V shed 1 base, J shed 7 bases, and the junction held 4 bases outside the gene matches. The CDR3 runs 15 residues. Germline V gives CDR1 MGHRA, CDR2 YSYEKL.

The chain recombines TRBV12-3 or TRBV12-4 with TRBJ2-1, with a weak D call TRBD1 (6 bases). This CDR3 is built from 12 residues. Trimming took off 7 bases at V and 4 bases at J, with 8 bases between the two ends. The CDR3 DNA reads as TGTGCCAGCACCGGACAGTACAATGAGCAGTTCTTC. This encodes CASTGQYNEQFF.

The CDR3 DNA follows: TGTGCCAGCAGTTTGGGACACCACCATAGCAATCAGCCCCAGCATTTT. Translating gives CASSLGHHHSNQPQHF. The chain is built from TRBV6-6 and TRBJ1-5; TRBD1 might be the D (6 bases). CDR3 size: 16 residues. Per germline, CDR1 MNHNY and CDR2 SVGAGI (reference sequence). Trimming took off 4 bases at V and 0 bases at J, with 13 bases between the two ends.

The CDR3 DNA is TGTGCCAGCAGCGTCAGGGGGAATGAAGCTTTCTTT. Protein product: CASSVRGNEAFF. The chain recombines TRBV6-2 or TRBV6-3 with TRBJ1-1, with 7 bases identical to TRBD1. Unmatched junction bases numbered 5, after V lost 6 bases and J lost 7 bases. The CDR3 is 12 amino acids. CDR1 is MNHEY, CDR2 SVGEGT, per germline.

The CDR3 is CASSIAGNQPQHF. In DNA form, the CDR3 reads TGTGCCAGTAGTATCGCCGGGAATCAGCCCCAGCATTTT. The V call is TRBV19, the J call TRBJ1-5, with D uncertain. V was shortened by 3 bases and J by 4 bases, with 7 bases between the two germline ends. This CDR3 has 13 residues. In germline, CDR1 is LNHDA, CDR2 SQIVND (reference sequence).

V is TRBV6-5 and J is TRBJ1-1; D might be TRBD1 (5 bases). This CDR3 region has 13 residues. Germline CDR1 reads MNHEY; CDR2 reads SVGAGI. V was pared by 0 bases and J by 4 bases, with 6 bases between. The CDR3 DNA reads as TGTGCCAGCAGTTACTCGGGGGGCACTGAAGCTTTCTTT. Its translation: CASSYSGGTEAFF.

The V and J genes are TRBV5-1 and TRBJ2-7; possible D gene TRBD2, 6 bases. Germline CDR1 reads SGHRS; CDR2 reads YFSETQ. CDR3 length: 14 residues. Trimming took 5 bases from V and 2 from J, leaving 14 bases between them. CDR3 sequence (DNA): TGCGCCAGCAGTGGCGGGGCCCCTGCCTACGAGCAGTACTTC. This sequence encodes CASSGGAPAYEQYF.

The chain carries TRBV3-1 (or the pseudogene TRBV3-2) and TRBJ2-5, with 13 bases aligning to TRBD2. The junction had 5 bases not matched to a gene; V was cut back by 4 bases and J by 3 bases. The CDR3 runs 16 residues. Germline loops: CDR1 LGHDT, CDR2 YNNKEL (reference sequence). The CDR3 sequence is CASSPWTSGSKETQYF. The CDR3 coding sequence is TGTGCCAGCAGCCCTTGGACTAGCGGGAGCAAAGAGACCCAGTACTTC.

The rearrangement joins TRBV9 to TRBJ2-2; TRBD1 is a possible D gene (6 bases). CDR3 length: 14 amino acids. Germline CDR1 and CDR2: SGDLS and YYNGEE. With 6 bases removed from V and 5 bases from J, the gap between germline ends came to 14 bases. The CDR3 nucleotides read TGTGCCAGCACCGAAGACAGGATAACCGGGGAGCTGTTTTTT. Its translation is CASTEDRITGELFF.

The J gene is TRBJ2-3, the V gene TRBV7-2; D not certain. The CDR3 is 14 amino acids. Trimming stripped 5 bases from V and 2 bases from J, with 11 bases between. CDR1 is SGHTA, CDR2 FQGNSA, per germline. DNA for the CDR3: TGTGCCAGCAGCCCGCTTAGTAACACAGATACGCAGTATTTT. Translated: CASSPLSNTDTQYF.

This chain joins TRBV19 and TRBJ2-1, with 9 bases aligning to TRBD2. Per germline, CDR1 LNHDA and CDR2 SQIVND (reference sequence). This CDR3 is built from 15 residues. V lost 7 bases and J lost 6; bases outside the gene matches: 10. The CDR3 here is CASKLISGLANEQFF. CDR3 in DNA: TGTGCCAGTAAGTTGATCTCGGGACTAGCCAATGAGCAGTTCTTC. The full variable domain, with the rest looked up from reference TRBV19 and TRBJ2-1, is DGGITQSPKYLFRKEGQNVTLSCEQNLNHDAMYWYRQDPGQGLRLIYYSQIVNDFQKGDIAEGYSVSREKKESFPLTVTSAQKNPTAFYLCASKLISGLANEQFFGPGTRLTVL.

The chain is built from TRBV7-2 and TRBJ2-3; unclear D gene. CDR3 length: 14 residues. The V end was cut by 1 base, the J end by 2 bases, with 7 bases between. Germline lookup yields CDR1 SGHTA and CDR2 FQGNSA. The CDR3: CASSLGLPTDTQYF. The CDR3 nucleotides are TGTGCCAGCAGCTTAGGGCTCCCCACAGATACGCAGTATTTT.

The gene calls are TRBV15 and TRBJ2-7, with D tentatively TRBD2 (5 bases). V gave up 0 bases and J gave up 11 bases, with 11 bases separating them. The CDR3 is 12 residues long. Germline-derived CDR1 and CDR2 are LNHNV and YYDKDF (reference sequence). The CDR3 sequence is CATSRDGPGKYF. CDR3 DNA sequence: TGTGCCACCAGCAGAGACGGACCCGGGAAGTACTTC.